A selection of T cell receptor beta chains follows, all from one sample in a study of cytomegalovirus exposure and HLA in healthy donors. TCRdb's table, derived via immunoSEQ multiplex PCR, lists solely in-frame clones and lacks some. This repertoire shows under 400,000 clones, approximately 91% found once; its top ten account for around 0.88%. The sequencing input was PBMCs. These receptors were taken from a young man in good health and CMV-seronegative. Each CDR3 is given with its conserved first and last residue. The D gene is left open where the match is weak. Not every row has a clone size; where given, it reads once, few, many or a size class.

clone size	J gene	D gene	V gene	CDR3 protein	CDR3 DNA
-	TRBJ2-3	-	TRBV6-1	CASSDIPGGTDTQYF	TGTGCCAGCAGTGATATTCCAGGCGGGACAGATACGCAGTATTTT
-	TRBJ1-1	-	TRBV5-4	CASSLAPQMNTEAFF	TGTGCCAGCAGCTTGGCACCACAAATGAACACTGAAGCTTTCTTT
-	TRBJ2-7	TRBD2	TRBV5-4	CASSSHRGGAYEQYF	TGTGCCAGCAGCTCGCACCGGGGGGGGGCCTACGAGCAGTACTTC
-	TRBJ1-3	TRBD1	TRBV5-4	CASSLLGTGSGNTIYF	TGTGCCAGCAGCTTGCTAGGGACAGGCTCTGGAAACACCATATATTTT
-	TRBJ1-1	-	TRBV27	CASSPRLWTVNTEAFF	TGTGCCAGCAGCCCTCGCCTTTGGACAGTGAACACTGAAGCTTTCTTT
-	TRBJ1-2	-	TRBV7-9	CASSLPGSYGYTF	TGTGCCAGCAGCTTGCCGGGGAGCTATGGCTACACCTTC
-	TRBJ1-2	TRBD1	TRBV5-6	CASSLVQGVYGYTF	TGTGCCAGCAGCTTGGTGCAGGGGGTCTATGGCTACACCTTC
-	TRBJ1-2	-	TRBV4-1	CASSQGGTKSYYGYTF	TGCGCCAGCAGCCAAGGCGGGACGAAAAGTTACTATGGCTACACCTTC
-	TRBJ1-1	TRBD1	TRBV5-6	CASSETPGQGDTEAFF	TGTGCCAGCAGCGAAACCCCGGGACAGGGGGACACTGAAGCTTTCTTT
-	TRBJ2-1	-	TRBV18	CASSSGIYNEQFF	TGTGCCAGCTCCTCCGGGATCTACAATGAGCAGTTCTTC
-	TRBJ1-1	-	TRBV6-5	CASSSQLNTEAFF	TGTGCCAGCAGTTCCCAATTGAACACTGAAGCTTTCTTT
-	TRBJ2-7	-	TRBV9	CASWAGYEQYF	TGTGCCAGCTGGGCGGGCTACGAGCAGTACTTC
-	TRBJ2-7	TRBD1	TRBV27	CASRYGTGGVHEQYF	TGTGCCAGCAGATACGGGACAGGGGGCGTCCACGAGCAGTACTTC
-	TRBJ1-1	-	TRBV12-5	CASGLTDRAEAFF	TGTGCTAGTGGTCTAACGGACAGAGCTGAAGCTTTCTTT
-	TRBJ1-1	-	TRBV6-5	CASSYATRADTEAFF	TGTGCCAGCAGTTACGCCACGAGGGCTGACACTGAAGCTTTCTTT
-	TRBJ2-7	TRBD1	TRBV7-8	CASSNRDRADYEQYF	TGTGCCAGCAGCAATAGGGACAGGGCCGACTACGAGCAGTACTTC
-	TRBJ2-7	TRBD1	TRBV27	CASSFGQGVYEQYF	TGTGCCAGCAGTTTCGGGCAGGGGGTGTACGAGCAGTACTTC
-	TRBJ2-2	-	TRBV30	CAWSVRQRTGELFF	TGTGCCTGGAGTGTAAGGCAGCGGACCGGGGAGCTGTTTTTT
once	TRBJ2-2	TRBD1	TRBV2	CASRGPGQGRGELFF	TGTGCCAGCAGGGGTCCGGGACAGGGCAGGGGGGAGCTGTTTTTT
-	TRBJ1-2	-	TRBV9	CATSRASDGYTF	TGTGCCACCTCCAGGGCGTCGGATGGCTACACCTTC
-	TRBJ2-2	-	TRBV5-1	CASTSGQNTGELFF	TGCGCCAGCACCTCGGGACAGAACACCGGGGAGCTGTTTTTT
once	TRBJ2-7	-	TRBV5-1	CASRWTPDYEQYF	TGCGCCAGCAGGTGGACACCAGACTACGAGCAGTACTTC
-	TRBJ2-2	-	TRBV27	CASSISGGELFF	TGTGCCAGCAGCATTAGTGGCGGGGAGCTGTTTTTT
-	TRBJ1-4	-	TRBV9	CASSVAGTLATNEKLFF	TGTGCCAGCAGCGTAGCGGGAACACTAGCAACTAATGAAAAACTGTTTTTT
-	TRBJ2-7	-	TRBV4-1	CASSQDRGGYEQYF	TGCGCCAGCAGCCAAGACAGGGGTGGCTACGAGCAGTACTTC
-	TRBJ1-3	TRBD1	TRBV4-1	CASSQDRRNQGQAPGNTIYF	TGCGCCAGCAGCCAAGATAGGAGAAACCAAGGACAGGCGCCTGGAAACACCATATATTTT
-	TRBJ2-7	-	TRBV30	CAWSDGSSYEQYF	TGTGCCTGGAGTGACGGGAGCTCCTACGAGCAGTACTTC
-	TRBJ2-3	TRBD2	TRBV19	CASSRSREVNTQYF	TGTGCCAGTAGTCGGTCCCGGGAGGTAAATACGCAGTATTTT
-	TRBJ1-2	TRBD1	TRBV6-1	CASRPGTGDYGYTF	TGTGCCAGCAGACCCGGGACAGGGGACTATGGCTACACCTTC
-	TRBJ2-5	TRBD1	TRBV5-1	CASSQIRDRGETQYF	TGCGCCAGCAGCCAAATCCGGGACAGGGGCGAGACCCAGTACTTC
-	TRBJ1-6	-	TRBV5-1	CASSQGISYNSPLHF	TGCGCCAGCAGCCAGGGGATTAGCTATAATTCACCCCTCCACTTT
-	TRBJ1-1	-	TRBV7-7	CASSLRRLSNTEAFF	TGTGCCAGCAGCTTACGGCGGCTATCGAACACTGAAGCTTTCTTT
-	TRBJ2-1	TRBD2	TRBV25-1	CASSEFSGGSYNEQFF	TGTGCCAGCAGTGAATTCAGCGGGGGGTCCTACAATGAGCAGTTCTTC